The clone carrying this T cell receptor (beta chain) has just a few counts. As yet, its antigen is unknown. The source of the sample is a study of shared clonotypes between healthy human individuals. Study-level points and caveats: Only blood samples were collected, and tissue repertoires likely differ.

V lost 2 bases to trimming and J lost 1 base, with 4 bases between them. This CDR3 contains 13 residues. Germline V CDR1 and CDR2: MNHEY, SMNVEV (reference sequence). Donors had no recently reported acute infections or vaccinations and were HIV-negative. Once extracted for a subset, genomic DNA was divided evenly among several immunoSEQ plates. In the authors' methods: Without quality scores, immunoSEQ junctional reads could not be filtered like full-length reads. Libraries were prepared by immunoSEQ multiplex PCR; TCRdb keeps only in-frame clonotypes and omits some of them. Clone size and the V and J calls come from that table; the DNA yielded D and trimming. The data show about 560,000 clones, just over 75% seen once.

This clonotype was sampled from a woman between 40 and 55 years old in good health. Some clones in this sample may be carry-over from other donors' samples. This chain links TRBV27 with TRBJ2-3; D gene unclear. The sample comprised PBMCs. The chain's CDR3 is CASSLDRTDTQYF. CDR3 nucleotides: TGTGCCAGCAGTTTAGATCGCACAGATACGCAGTATTTT.